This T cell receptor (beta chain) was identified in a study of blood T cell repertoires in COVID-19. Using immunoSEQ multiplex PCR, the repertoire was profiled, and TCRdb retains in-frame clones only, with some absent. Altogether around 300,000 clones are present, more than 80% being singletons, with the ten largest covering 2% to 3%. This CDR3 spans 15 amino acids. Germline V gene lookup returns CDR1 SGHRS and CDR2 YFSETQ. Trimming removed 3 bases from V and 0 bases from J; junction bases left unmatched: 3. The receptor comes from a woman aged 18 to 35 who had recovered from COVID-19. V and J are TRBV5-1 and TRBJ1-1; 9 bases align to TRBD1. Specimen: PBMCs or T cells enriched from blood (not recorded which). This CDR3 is CASSSGQGMNTEAFF. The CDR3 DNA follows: TGCGCCAGCAGCTCGGGACAGGGAATGAACACTGAAGCTTTCTTT.